The 5 T cell receptor beta chains given below trace back to one sample, sequenced in a study of blood T cell repertoires in COVID-19. Data came from immunoSEQ multiplex PCR; TCRdb stores just in-frame clones and leaves some out. Of over 100,000 clones detected, roughly 85% appear once; the ten largest clones hold roughly 11%. Sequencing used peripheral blood. Source of these receptors: a man older than 75 with acute or convalescent COVID-19.

This chain links TRBV2 with TRBJ1-1, with a weak D call TRBD1 (5 bases). The CDR3 runs to 13 residues. Germline values: CDR1 SNHLY, CDR2 FYNNEI. Trimming took 6 bases from V and 0 from J, leaving 8 bases between them. CDR3 nucleotides: TGTGCCAGCAGAGCACAGGTGAACACTGAAGCTTTCTTT. As protein: CASRAQVNTEAFF. Full variable domain (missing parts from reference TRBV2 and TRBJ1-1): EPEVTQTPSHQVTQMGQEVILRCVPISNHLYFYWYRQILGQKVEFLVSFYNNEISEKSEIFDDQFSVERPDGSNFTLKIRSTKLEDSAMYFCASRAQVNTEAFFGQGTRLTVV.

The rearrangement uses TRBV29-1 and TRBJ1-2; D is ambiguous. The CDR3 spans 12 residues. Germline CDR1 is SQVTM and CDR2 is ANQGSEA. The V and J ends lost 2 bases and 1 base respectively, with 5 bases between them. The CDR3 sequence is CSVEPSNYGYTF. The CDR3 DNA reads TGCAGCGTTGAACCCAGTAACTATGGCTACACCTTC.

The chain combines TRBV4-1 with TRBJ2-1; 7 nucleotides line up with TRBD2. V was clipped by 1 base and J by 4 bases; unmatched bases: 13. CDR1 is MGHRA, CDR2 YSYEKL, per germline. The CDR3 runs to 18 residues. CDR3 region: CASSQVTGRGSNYNEQFF. DNA for the CDR3: TGCGCCAGCAGCCAAGTTACGGGGCGGGGGTCTAATTACAATGAGCAGTTCTTC.

The genes are TRBV20-1 and TRBJ1-5; tentative D call: TRBD1 (6 bases). Germline V CDR1 and CDR2: DFQATT, SNEGSKA (reference sequence). The CDR3 is 15 residues long. The germline V and J ends were trimmed by 3 bases and 2 bases, with 14 bases remaining between them. CDR3 amino acids: CSASWGRGGNQPQHF. As DNA, the CDR3 is TGCAGTGCTAGTTGGGGGCGAGGTGGCAATCAGCCCCAGCATTTT.

The chain has TRBV5-1 and TRBJ1-1; TRBD1 is a possible D gene (6 bases). Trimming stripped 4 bases from V and 1 base from J, with 11 bases between. Germline loops: CDR1 SGHRS, CDR2 YFSETQ. This CDR3 has 14 amino acids. Written as DNA, the CDR3 is TGCGCCAGCAGCACACAGGGCTGGAACACTGAAGCTTTCTTT. This codes for CASSTQGWNTEAFF.